This T cell receptor (beta chain) was captured by sequencing in a study of blood T cells in healthy people across ages. The germline V gene has CDR1 MNHNY and CDR2 SVGAGI (reference sequence). This CDR3 contains 15 residues. With V trimmed by 6 bases and J by 2 bases, 8 bases remained unmatched. A second 7 to 11 cycle PCR used barcoded and J-beta primers. The yield of each sample was at least 3 million CDR3-containing paired-end reads. TCRdb re-derived calls from the 5' RACE reads in MiXCR, one entry per CDR3 protein. The table includes more than 500,000 distinct CDR3 sequences, 25% to 35% detected once. This same sample was also taken into another study, of T cells of mothers and their children.

The chain is built from TRBV6-6 and TRBJ2-7, with TRBD1 matching over 9 bases. The specimen was blood. The sequence derives from a boy younger than 10 in good health. Here the CDR3 reads CASSLTGGEPYEQYF. The CDR3 DNA sequence: TGTGCCAGCAGCCTCACAGGGGGCGAACCCTACGAGCAGTACTTC.